The 13 T cell receptor beta chains reported below all come from one sample, sequenced in a study of blood T cell repertoires in COVID-19. The data were produced by immunoSEQ multiplex PCR, yet TCRdb's version contains in-frame clones alone and is incomplete. The data contain more than 200,000 clones, just under 90% of them singletons. The sequenced material came from PBMCs or T cells enriched from blood (not recorded which). The receptors derive from a woman aged 25 to 39 with acute COVID-19.

A single count supports this clone. The V gene is TRBV27, the J gene TRBJ1-4; 9 bases fit TRBD1. Per germline, CDR1 MNHEY and CDR2 SMNVEV (reference sequence). CDR3 size: 14 residues. Trimming took 8 bases from V and 8 from J; bases not matched to a gene: 9. CDR3 in amino acids: CASQTGGGEEKLFF. The CDR3 DNA follows: TGTGCCAGCCAGACAGGGGGTGGGGAGGAAAAACTGTTTTTT. Full variable domain (remainder filled in from reference TRBV27 and TRBJ1-4): EAQVTQNPRYLITVTGKKLTVTCSQNMNHEYMSWYRQDPGLGLRQIYYSMNVEVTDKGDVPEGYKVSRKEKRNFPLILESPSPNQTSLYFCASQTGGGEEKLFFGSGTQLSVL.

CDR3 in amino acids: CASRLTGGDEQYF. For the CDR3, the DNA is TGTGCCAGCCGTTTAACAGGGGGCGACGAGCAGTACTTC. This chain uses TRBV7-3 with TRBJ2-7, with 9 nucleotides matching TRBD1. Germline CDR1 SGHTA, CDR2 FQGTGA. The CDR3 contains 13 residues. Trimming took 8 bases from V and 5 from J; bases not matched to a gene: 7. Supplemented by reference TRBV7-3 and TRBJ2-7, the full variable domain reads GAGVSQTPSNKVTEKGKYVELRCDPISGHTALYWYRQSLGQGPEFLIYFQGTGAADDSGLPNDRFFAVRPEGSVSTLKIQRTERGDSAVYLCASRLTGGDEQYFGPGTRLTVT.

Here the CDR3 DNA reads TGTGCCAGCTCACCAGGAGCTGGGGCCAACGTCCTGACTTTC. Amino acid sequence: CASSPGAGANVLTF. The chain combines TRBV18 with TRBJ2-6; no clear D gene. The V gene lost 2 bases and the J gene lost 2 bases, with 4 bases spanning the gap. Looked up from germline, CDR1 is KGHSH and CDR2 is LQKENI. The CDR3 runs to 14 residues.

The chain combines TRBV9 with TRBJ1-6; the match to TRBD1 covers 9 bases. With 4 bases clipped from V and 10 bases from J, the junction kept 6 bases outside the gene matches. Germline V gene sequence: CDR1 SGDLS, CDR2 YYNGEE. The CDR3 runs to 14 residues. This CDR3 is CASSRDRVSSPLHF. The CDR3 nucleotides are TGTGCCAGCAGCCGGGACAGGGTTTCCTCACCCCTCCACTTT.

Only one count was recorded for this clone. The rearrangement joins TRBV9 to TRBJ1-1; 7 bases align to TRBD1. This CDR3 has 14 residues. V lost 0 bases, J lost 3 bases, and 2 bases stayed unmatched. In germline, CDR1 is SGDLS, CDR2 YYNGEE. The CDR3 here is CASSVAGGYTEAFF. CDR3 DNA sequence: TGTGCCAGCAGCGTAGCAGGGGGGTACACTGAAGCTTTCTTT.

V usage is TRBV12-3 or TRBV12-4 and J usage is TRBJ1-1; 9 positions match TRBD1. The junction had 5 bases not matched to a gene; V was cut back by 6 bases and J by 6 bases. This CDR3 is built from 13 residues. CDR3 amino acids: CASRETGGPEAFF. The CDR3 DNA sequence: TGTGCCAGCAGGGAAACAGGGGGCCCTGAAGCTTTCTTT.

The V gene is TRBV3-1 (or the pseudogene TRBV3-2), the J gene TRBJ2-1, with a tentative D call TRBD2 (5 bases). Germline V gene data show CDR1 as LGHDT and CDR2 as YNNKEL (reference sequence). The CDR3 totals 13 residues. Between the trimmed V and J ends, which lost 6 bases and 9 bases, there was a span of 15 bases. As DNA, the CDR3 is TGTGCCAGCAGTGCTACACTAGATGGTGAGCAGTTCTTC. This codes for CASSATLDGEQFF.

V and J are TRBV6-2 or TRBV6-3 and TRBJ2-7; 9 positions match TRBD1. V lost 0 bases to trimming and J lost 7 bases; unmatched junction nucleotides: 4. The CDR3 is made up of 14 amino acids. Per germline, CDR1 MNHEY and CDR2 SVGEGT. The CDR3 here is CASSYSGQGREQYF. The CDR3 nucleotides read TGTGCCAGCAGTTACTCCGGACAGGGGAGAGAGCAGTACTTC.

The rearrangement links TRBV28 to TRBJ1-5; D unresolved. V lost 7 bases, J lost 0 bases, and 7 bases lay in between. The CDR3 totals 13 residues. In germline, CDR1 is MDHEN, CDR2 SYDVKM. Here the CDR3 DNA reads TGTGCCAGCACCCCTTTTAGCAATCAGCCCCAGCATTTT. Residues: CASTPFSNQPQHF.

This clone was seen a handful of times. The chain carries TRBV7-8 and TRBJ1-2; 11 positions agree with TRBD1. Germline V gene lookup returns CDR1 SGHVS and CDR2 FQNEAQ. The V gene end was trimmed by 4 bases and the J gene end by 7 bases; junction bases not matched to a gene: 5. The CDR3 is 14 amino acids. CDR3 residues: CASSSGQGAAGYTF. DNA of the CDR3: TGTGCCAGCAGCTCCGGACAGGGGGCGGCTGGCTACACCTTC. Using reference TRBV7-8 and TRBJ1-2 for the parts outside the CDR3, the full variable domain is GAGVSQSPRYKVAKRGQDVALRCDPISGHVSLFWYQQALGQGPEFLTYFQNEAQLDKSGLPSDRFFAERPEGSVSTLKIQRTQQEDSAVYLCASSSGQGAAGYTFGSGTRLTVV.

This chain links TRBV4-1 with TRBJ2-7; 8 bases agree with TRBD2. This CDR3 is built from 16 residues. Germline CDR1 and CDR2: MGHRA and YSYEKL. Losses at the gene ends were 4 bases for V and 2 bases for J; bases not matched to a gene: 10. As DNA, the CDR3 is TGCGCCAGCAGCCTGGGCGGCGGAGCGGGGGCCTACGAGCAGTACTTC. Protein sequence: CASSLGGGAGAYEQYF.

The chain combines TRBV7-9 with TRBJ1-6; no definite D call. CDR1 and CDR2 from the germline V gene are SEHNR and FQNEAQ (reference sequence). Trimming shortened V by 1 base and J by 6 bases, and 7 bases separated the two germline ends. The CDR3 extends over 14 amino acids. This CDR3 reads CASSLVAGNSPLHF. Here the CDR3 DNA reads TGTGCCAGCAGCTTAGTGGCGGGTAATTCACCCCTCCACTTT.

A remark on this clone: Other DNA sequences within the sample encode an identical CDR3. This chain links TRBV7-2 with TRBJ1-1, with D hard to call. V was shortened by 3 bases and J by 4 bases, with 9 bases between the two germline ends. CDR1 and CDR2 (germline): SGHTA, FQGNSA. The CDR3 is 13 amino acids. CDR3 bases: TGTGCCAGCAGCTTGAGTGGAGGCACTGAAGCTTTCTTT. It yields the protein CASSLSGGTEAFF. Drawing the rest from reference TRBV7-2 and TRBJ1-1, the complete variable domain is GAGVSQSPSNKVTEKGKDVELRCDPISGHTALYWYRQSLGQGLEFLIYFQGNSAPDKSGLPSDRFSAERTGGSVSTLTIQRTQQEDSAVYLCASSLSGGTEAFFGQGTRLTVV.